The rows below give T cell receptor beta chains drawn from one sample of a study of T cell repertoires in cytomegalovirus infection. These receptors lack a known antigen. TCRdb called the reads again in MiXCR, with one record for every CDR3 protein. The repertoire consists of 550,000 to 700,000 distinct CDR3 sequences, with 35% to 50% occurring once and the leading ten covering roughly 50%. The source was cultured PBMCs, collected from culture after CMV antigen stimulation. The receptors originated from a human donor in good health (CMV status not recorded). Some clones in this sample may be carry-over from other donors' samples. Each CDR3 is given without its conserved first and last residue. Fields, in order: clone size, D gene, V gene, J gene, CDR3 protein. A D gene is named only where the DNA matches it firmly. Where a row states a size, it is once, few, many or the class of an expanded clone; other rows omit it.

clone size: few; D gene: TRBD2; V gene: TRBV6-1; J gene: TRBJ2-5; CDR3 protein: ASTRAGGPRETQY
clone size: .; D gene: TRBD2; V gene: TRBV20-1; J gene: TRBJ2-3; CDR3 protein: SARSGTSPDTQY
clone size: many; D gene: .; V gene: TRBV4-2; J gene: TRBJ2-1; CDR3 protein: ASSQGIASNNEQF
clone size: .; D gene: .; V gene: TRBV20-1; J gene: TRBJ2-7; CDR3 protein: SARDGGMGSYEQY
clone size: .; D gene: .; V gene: TRBV6-2/TRBV6-3; J gene: TRBJ2-7; CDR3 protein: ASSYGTTRYEQY
clone size: few; D gene: TRBD1; V gene: TRBV27; J gene: TRBJ1-2; CDR3 protein: ATMGQGNYGYT
clone size: many; D gene: .; V gene: TRBV6-2/TRBV6-3; J gene: TRBJ2-1; CDR3 protein: ASSYGPAFEQF
clone size: .; D gene: .; V gene: TRBV7-2; J gene: TRBJ2-5; CDR3 protein: ASSSSGGGRAQY
clone size: few; D gene: .; V gene: TRBV7-9; J gene: TRBJ2-7; CDR3 protein: ASSPRRTEDMYEQY
clone size: .; D gene: .; V gene: TRBV7-6; J gene: TRBJ2-5; CDR3 protein: ASSPTSYETQY
clone size: few; D gene: TRBD1; V gene: TRBV2; J gene: TRBJ1-2; CDR3 protein: ASTSDRLADYT
clone size: .; D gene: TRBD1; V gene: TRBV10-3; J gene: TRBJ1-3; CDR3 protein: AIRTGQGSAGNTIY
clone size: .; D gene: TRBD2; V gene: TRBV12-3/TRBV12-4; J gene: TRBJ2-5; CDR3 protein: ASSSSGGFGGTQY
clone size: few; D gene: .; V gene: TRBV7-2; J gene: TRBJ2-3; CDR3 protein: ASSPWRSTDTQY
clone size: .; D gene: .; V gene: TRBV7-8; J gene: TRBJ1-2; CDR3 protein: ASSLGRGTLYGYT
clone size: many; D gene: .; V gene: TRBV7-2; J gene: TRBJ2-5; CDR3 protein: ASSLPNQETQY
clone size: .; D gene: TRBD2; V gene: TRBV20-1; J gene: TRBJ2-1; CDR3 protein: SAINLAGGPFEQF
clone size: many; D gene: .; V gene: TRBV7-2; J gene: TRBJ1-4; CDR3 protein: ASSLAVNNEKLF
clone size: .; D gene: TRBD2; V gene: TRBV7-2; J gene: TRBJ2-3; CDR3 protein: ASSLLREGGTQY
clone size: few; D gene: .; V gene: TRBV7-2; J gene: TRBJ2-5; CDR3 protein: ASSQQLSTAWETQY
clone size: many; D gene: TRBD2; V gene: TRBV7-2; J gene: TRBJ2-7; CDR3 protein: ASSPRLAAISYEQY
clone size: .; D gene: .; V gene: TRBV28; J gene: TRBJ1-3; CDR3 protein: ASSFTQGGYEGD
clone size: .; D gene: .; V gene: TRBV7-2; J gene: TRBJ2-5; CDR3 protein: ASRSAGGGTQY
clone size: few; D gene: .; V gene: TRBV9; J gene: TRBJ1-3; CDR3 protein: ASSGQGGHSGNTIY
clone size: .; D gene: TRBD2; V gene: TRBV14; J gene: TRBJ2-5; CDR3 protein: ASSQTPGLVQETQY
clone size: many; D gene: .; V gene: TRBV6-1; J gene: TRBJ1-5; CDR3 protein: ASSVGVGQPQH
clone size: .; D gene: .; V gene: TRBV6-6; J gene: TRBJ2-7; CDR3 protein: ASSYSKTASYEQY
clone size: .; D gene: .; V gene: TRBV11-1; J gene: TRBJ2-2; CDR3 protein: ASERLQNTGELF
clone size: few; D gene: TRBD1; V gene: TRBV7-2; J gene: TRBJ2-7; CDR3 protein: ASNPPEDGDRALYEQY
clone size: .; D gene: .; V gene: TRBV7-2; J gene: TRBJ1-1; CDR3 protein: ASSLGRVGGGRNTEAF
clone size: .; D gene: TRBD2; V gene: TRBV7-9; J gene: TRBJ2-2; CDR3 protein: ASTISGRDTGELF
clone size: once; D gene: .; V gene: TRBV27; J gene: TRBJ2-6; CDR3 protein: ASKSGANVLT
clone size: many; D gene: .; V gene: TRBV7-8; J gene: TRBJ2-2; CDR3 protein: ASSLLGLRTGELF
clone size: .; D gene: .; V gene: TRBV19; J gene: TRBJ1-1; CDR3 protein: ASSIVSFFSPTEAF
clone size: many; D gene: TRBD2; V gene: TRBV7-2; J gene: TRBJ2-3; CDR3 protein: ASSLVGGSSADTQY
clone size: .; D gene: .; V gene: TRBV6-1; J gene: TRBJ2-5; CDR3 protein: ASTQMGYEETQY
clone size: few; D gene: .; V gene: TRBV28; J gene: TRBJ2-7; CDR3 protein: ASRDVTHYEQY
clone size: .; D gene: .; V gene: TRBV5-5; J gene: TRBJ1-1; CDR3 protein: ASTMGRMNTEAF
clone size: .; D gene: .; V gene: TRBV15; J gene: TRBJ2-1; CDR3 protein: ATSRDPREQF
clone size: many; D gene: .; V gene: TRBV7-2; J gene: TRBJ1-2; CDR3 protein: ASSSNPRDYGYT
clone size: .; D gene: .; V gene: TRBV7-2; J gene: TRBJ1-4; CDR3 protein: ASSPPGGRDEKLF
clone size: .; D gene: TRBD2; V gene: TRBV7-6; J gene: TRBJ2-2; CDR3 protein: ASSPTGGRVAGELF
clone size: .; D gene: .; V gene: TRBV12-5; J gene: TRBJ2-2; CDR3 protein: ASGLPTPGASTGELF
clone size: few; D gene: .; V gene: TRBV6-1; J gene: TRBJ1-2; CDR3 protein: ASGRIYGYT
clone size: .; D gene: .; V gene: TRBV11-1; J gene: TRBJ1-4; CDR3 protein: ASSPRPESNEKLF
clone size: .; D gene: TRBD1; V gene: TRBV11-2; J gene: TRBJ1-1; CDR3 protein: ASSVDRGLGTEAF
clone size: .; D gene: .; V gene: TRBV6-2/TRBV6-3; J gene: TRBJ1-5; CDR3 protein: ASSYSRNQPQH
clone size: .; D gene: .; V gene: TRBV11-2; J gene: TRBJ2-3; CDR3 protein: ASSLVAIGADTQY
clone size: .; D gene: .; V gene: TRBV12-3/TRBV12-4; J gene: TRBJ2-2; CDR3 protein: ASRPSAYTGELF